This TCR beta chain derives from a study of T cell responses to AZD1222 COVID-19 vaccine (dated by TCRdb to the early 2020s). General notes on the study: AZD1222 recipients given second doses at about 4 weeks or at about 12 weeks were pooled, since spike-specific TCR depth and breadth were not found to differ between the two schedules. A total of just over 230 trial participants underwent TCR sequencing, of whom roughly 210 had received two doses of AZD1222 and approximately 25 had received two doses of the MenACWY control vaccine. Trial participants were enrolled by age into subgroups of 18-55, 56-69 and 70-plus years, and about 150, 27 and 61 TCR-sequenced participants, respectively, were included in these subgroups. Overall results and qualifications from the work: Only six AZD1222 recipients were SARS-CoV-2 seropositive at baseline, limiting conclusions about previously exposed vaccinees. Nearly half of unique spike-specific TCRs reportedly recognized epitopes outside regions mutated in the B.1.351 and B.1.1.7 variants. The 56-69-year group was small, and its depth increase did not reach significance, likely because of low power. Because no day 14 peak-response samples were available, the repertoires could be characterized only after the peak T cell response. CD4 TCRs associated with the vaccine covered the entire spike protein, and the dominant responses were in regions 160-218 and 743-854. After two AZD1222 doses, both the breadth and the depth of spike-specific TCRs were significantly higher than at day 0 and than in MenACWY recipients. Participants were mostly white British and included more females than males, and it was suggested by the authors that clonal diversity may have been underestimated.

The junction carries 9 bases between V and J, which are trimmed by 4 bases and 1 base respectively. CDR1 SGHNT and CDR2 YYREEE were looked up in the germline V gene (reference sequence). From the cysteine up to the phenylalanine, the CDR3 has a length of 13 residues. The read is trimmed to its CDR3 DNA, 39 bases read in frame from base 1. The CDR3 regions of human TCRbeta chains were analyzed by immunosequencing. The paper's data handling went like this. Repertoire TCRs were matched against a reference library of SARS-CoV-2-specific TCRs generated with the MIRA antigen-specificity platform. Breadth meant the fraction of unique TCRs that were SARS-CoV-2-associated, whereas depth meant the fraction of total T cells that were SARS-CoV-2-associated. Using the MIRA data, each spike-specific TCR was mapped to the spike region that the TCR reacts to and placed in a CD4 or CD8 class. Log10-transformed breadth and depth values were compared by one-way ANOVA with Sidak's multiple comparisons tests. TCRdb's version of the immuneACCESS table is confined to in-frame rearrangements and falls short of the full clone set. An unresolved V gene accounts for under half of the shortfall where checked; the remainder is of unknown origin. V and J calls and clone size are given by that table; D and trimming were obtained from the DNA. Within this sample are roughly 60,000 clones, with 70% to 90% of them counted one time only. Together, the top ten hold 4% to 5% of the sample.

The time point label, read with the paper, signifies: baseline before first vaccination. Samples from vaccinated people were obtained from the UK trials COV001 and COV002, which included a single-blind randomized controlled phase 2/3 trial of AZD1222 (ChAdOx1 nCoV-19) in healthy adults. For TCRbeta chain sequencing, PBMC samples from trial participants were taken at day 0 and at day 28 after the second dose. In the case of this clone: No antigen is known for it. Within one base of it there is no much larger clone, and no base qualities were kept.

Material: peripheral blood, obtained on day 0 of AZD1222 vaccination. The rearranged segments are TRBV5-4 and TRBJ2-7; the D gene is perhaps TRBD2, on 5 matching bases. The sequence came from an adult in good health. In nucleotide form, the sequence is TGTGCCAGCAGCCCTGAGCGGTCCTACGAGCAGTACTTC. It is translated as CASSPERSYEQYF.